This entry concerns a single T cell receptor beta chain. What was amplified from RNA transcripts were TCR beta CDR3 regions. The TCR CDR3 first-round RT-PCR relied on the HTBI primer set. Via MiXCR, TCRdb re-called the multiplex PCR reads, giving one row per CDR3 protein. In the table there are about 380,000 distinct CDR3 sequences, less than 20% of which are singletons. The data stem from a study of T cells in Graves' hyperthyroidism and ophthalmopathy. Germline-derived CDR1 and CDR2 are MNHEY and SVGEGT. V gave up 6 bases and J gave up 6 bases; unmatched junction bases: 2. The CDR3 has 12 amino acids.

V gene TRBV6-2 or TRBV6-3 combines with J gene TRBJ1-5; 7 nucleotides match TRBD1. The source material was blood. The origin of this receptor is a man aged 18 to 35 with Graves' ophthalmopathy. The CDR3 loop reads CASRTGVQPQHF. For the CDR3, the DNA is TGTGCCAGCAGAACAGGGGTTCAGCCCCAGCATTTT.